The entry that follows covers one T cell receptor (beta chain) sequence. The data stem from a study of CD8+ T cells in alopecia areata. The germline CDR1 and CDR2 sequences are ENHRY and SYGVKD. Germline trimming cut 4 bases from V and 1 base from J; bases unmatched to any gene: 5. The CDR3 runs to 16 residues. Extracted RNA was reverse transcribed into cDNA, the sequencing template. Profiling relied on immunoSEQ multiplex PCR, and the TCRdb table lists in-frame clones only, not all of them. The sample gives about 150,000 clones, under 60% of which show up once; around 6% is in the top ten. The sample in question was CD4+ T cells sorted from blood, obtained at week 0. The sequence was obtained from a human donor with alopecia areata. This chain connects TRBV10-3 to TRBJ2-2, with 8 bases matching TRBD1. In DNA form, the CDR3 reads TGTGCCATCAGTGGACAGGGGCAACTGAACACCGGGGAGCTGTTTTTT. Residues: CAISGQGQLNTGELFF.